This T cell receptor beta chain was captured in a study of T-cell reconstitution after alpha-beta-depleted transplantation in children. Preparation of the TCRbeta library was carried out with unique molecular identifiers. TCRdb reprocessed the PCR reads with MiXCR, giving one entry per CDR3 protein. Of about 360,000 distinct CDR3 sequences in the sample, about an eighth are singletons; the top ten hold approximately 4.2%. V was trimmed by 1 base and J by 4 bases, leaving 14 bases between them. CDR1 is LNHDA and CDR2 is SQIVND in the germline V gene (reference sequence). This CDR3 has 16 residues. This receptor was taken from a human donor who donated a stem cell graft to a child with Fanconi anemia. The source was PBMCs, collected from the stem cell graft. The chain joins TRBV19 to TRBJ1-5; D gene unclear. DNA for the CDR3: TGTGCCAGTAGTATAGTTTGGAAGACCGAAAATCAGCCCCAGCATTTT. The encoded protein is CASSIVWKTENQPQHF.